This T cell receptor beta chain originates from a study of identical twins. Study-wide findings and caveats: Low generation probability was overrepresented in out-of-frame alpha sequences shared by twins.

It was template switching that added a universal primer site, and there were unique molecular identifiers on the cDNA. MiXCR was run by TCRdb on the 5' RACE reads, yielding one entry per CDR3 protein. The table records a few hundred thousand distinct CDR3 sequences, less than 9% of them present only once. This clonotype has only a few counts. Antigen: not known. Germline V lookup: CDR1 MGHDK, CDR2 SYGVNS. The CDR3 loop spans 15 amino acids. Unmatched junction bases numbered 7, after V lost 5 bases and J lost 4 bases. The same sample was also used in a study of yellow fever vaccine responses in identical twins.

Input material: memory (CD45RO+) T cells sorted from blood. The chain joins TRBV25-1 to TRBJ2-5; 10 bases map to TRBD2. The sequence derives from a woman aged 18 to 35 in good health. CDR3 loop: CASSHPGTSAETQYF. In DNA form, the CDR3 reads TGTGCCAGCAGTCACCCCGGGACTAGCGCAGAGACCCAGTACTTC.